One sample yielded the 24 T cell receptor beta chains listed below, sequenced in a study of identical twins. TCRdb reprocessed the 5' RACE reads via MiXCR and lists one record per CDR3 protein. The data contain about 700,000 distinct CDR3 sequences, roughly 6% of them seen just once; the ten biggest clones take up about 1.8%. The material sequenced was naive T cells sorted from blood. The source of these receptors is a man younger than 35 in good health.

The gene calls are TRBV10-1 and TRBJ2-3, with 7 bases fitting TRBD1. CDR1 is WNHNN, CDR2 SYGVQD, per germline (reference sequence). The CDR3 loop spans 15 amino acids. V gave up 4 bases and J gave up 2 bases; unmatched junction bases: 6. CDR3 protein: CASSARDSSTDTQYF. CDR3 nucleotides: TGCGCCAGCAGTGCCCGGGACAGCTCCACAGATACGCAGTATTTT.

This clonotype came up many times. This chain uses TRBV3-1 with TRBJ2-3; unclear D gene. Per germline, CDR1 LGHDT and CDR2 YNNKEL (reference sequence). With 1 base removed from V and 4 bases from J, the gap between germline ends came to 3 bases. The CDR3 consists of 12 residues. The CDR3 coding sequence is TGTGCCAGCAGCCAAGGGTCAGATACGCAGTATTTT. Its translation: CASSQGSDTQYF.

This clonotype was observed many times. This chain connects TRBV5-1 to TRBJ2-1; no reliable D call. This CDR3 comprises 12 residues. The ends were cut back, 4 bases at V and 8 bases at J, with 10 bases in the middle. Germline lookup yields CDR1 SGHRS and CDR2 YFSETQ. CDR3 in DNA: TGCGCCAGCAGCCCCCTCCGGGATGAGCAGTTCTTC. The encoded protein is CASSPLRDEQFF.

The V call is TRBV4-3, the J call TRBJ1-1, with D unclear. Germline values: CDR1 LGHNA, CDR2 YSLEER. The CDR3 runs to 13 residues. V was pared by 0 bases and J by 7 bases, with 9 bases between. The CDR3 here is CASSQDGPFEAFF. The CDR3 DNA reads TGCGCCAGCAGCCAAGATGGTCCATTTGAAGCTTTCTTT.

About this clonotype: The missing conserved phenylalanine or tryptophan at the end of this CDR3 makes a read error likely. This sequence joins TRBV20-1 and TRBJ1-5; D might be TRBD1 (6 bases). V was cut by 4 bases and J by 7 bases, with 14 bases left in between. Germline CDR1 reads DFQATT; CDR2 reads SNEGSKA (reference sequence). CDR3 length: 13 residues. Written as DNA, the CDR3 is TGCAGTGCTACCCCAGGGAGGGGGCAGCCCCAGCATTCT. Amino acid sequence: CSATPGRGQPQHS.

This clonotype showed up many times. This chain uses TRBV12-3 or TRBV12-4 with TRBJ2-3; tentatively, D is TRBD2 (5 bases). The CDR3 contains 15 residues. Trimming shortened V by 0 bases and J by 2 bases, and 9 bases separated the two germline ends. This chain's CDR3 is CASSLAGDTTDTQYF. Here the CDR3 DNA reads TGTGCCAGCAGTTTAGCGGGAGACACCACAGATACGCAGTATTTT.

This chain links TRBV24-1 with TRBJ2-3, with 10 nucleotides matching TRBD2. This CDR3 comprises 17 residues. V lost 9 bases to trimming and J lost 1 base; unmatched junction nucleotides: 12. Germline CDR1 and CDR2: KGHDR and SFDVKD. CDR3 DNA sequence: TGTGCCACCGGCGGTACTAGCGGGAATTACGGCACAGATACGCAGTATTTT. The encoded protein is CATGGTSGNYGTDTQYF.

The chain carries TRBV7-9 and TRBJ2-5, with TRBD2 as a possible D gene (5 bases). The CDR3 totals 12 residues. V lost 2 bases, J lost 13 bases, and 14 bases lay in between. From germline, CDR1 is SEHNR and CDR2 FQNEAQ (reference sequence). Here the CDR3 DNA reads TGTGCCAGCAGCTTATCTCCGGACTCCACGTACTTC. Translated, it gives CASSLSPDSTYF.

This chain connects TRBV11-2 to TRBJ2-1, with TRBD2 identical over 7 bases. The CDR3 sequence is 14 residues long. In germline, CDR1 is SGHAT, CDR2 FQNNGV. Trimming took 1 base from V and 7 from J; bases not matched to a gene: 4. CDR3 DNA sequence: TGTGCCAGCAGCTTAGCGGGGACTAAGAATGAGCAGTTCTTC. Residues: CASSLAGTKNEQFF. The variable domain in full, completed from reference TRBV11-2 and TRBJ2-1, reads EAGVAQSPRYKIIEKRQSVAFWCNPISGHATLYWYQQILGQGPKLLIQFQNNGVVDDSQLPKDRFSAERLKGVDSTLKIQPAKLEDSAVYLCASSLAGTKNEQFFGPGTRLTVL.

This sequence joins TRBV6-2 or TRBV6-3 and TRBJ1-2; the D is unclear. The length of the CDR3 is 19 residues. Trimming removed 4 bases at V and 0 bases at J, with 24 bases between. The germline CDR1 and CDR2 sequences are MNHEY and SVGEGT. The CDR3 DNA reads TGTGCCAGCAGTTCCCCGAGGGAGGGATACAGAAAAACTAACTATGGCTACACCTTC. Its protein is CASSSPREGYRKTNYGYTF.

In nucleotides, the CDR3 is TGTGCCAGCAGCGTGACTAGCGGGAGTGAAAACACCGGGGAGCTGTTTTTT. Translating gives CASSVTSGSENTGELFF. This sequence joins TRBV2 and TRBJ2-2, with TRBD2 identical over 12 bases. This CDR3 comprises 17 residues. Germline V gene lookup returns CDR1 SNHLY and CDR2 FYNNEI. Trimming cost V 6 bases and J 2 bases; bases outside gene matches: 7.

This rearrangement joins TRBV19 to TRBJ1-1; maybe TRBD1 (6 bases). The V end was cut by 6 bases, the J end by 11 bases, with 16 bases between. In germline, CDR1 is LNHDA, CDR2 SQIVND (reference sequence). CDR3 size: 12 residues. CDR3 region: CASRQGLTEAFF. The CDR3 DNA reads as TGTGCCAGTAGACAGGGTCTCACCGAGGCTTTCTTT.

At least ten counts were recorded for this clonotype. The chain links TRBV28 to TRBJ2-5, with D perhaps TRBD1 (6 bases). CDR3 length: 14 residues. Germline V gene data show CDR1 as MDHEN and CDR2 as SYDVKM. The CDR3 region has the DNA TGTGCAGCCGCGCTGAGGGGGTTCGCAGAGACCCAGTACTTC. This codes for CAAALRGFAETQYF.

This clonotype was counted many times. The chain joins TRBV28 to TRBJ2-7; D ambiguous. Germline V gives CDR1 MDHEN, CDR2 SYDVKM. CDR3 size: 15 residues. Deletions cut 4 bases from V and 0 bases from J, with 13 bases between. Written as DNA, the CDR3 is TGTGCCAGCAGTTCAAGGGCCCGCAGCTCCTACGAGCAGTACTTC. Its translation is CASSSRARSSYEQYF.

This clonotype was counted ten times or more. The chain recombines TRBV5-1 with TRBJ1-2; weak D call: TRBD1 (5 bases). With 6 bases removed from V and 13 bases from J, the gap between germline ends came to 25 bases. There are 14 residues in the CDR3. Germline CDR1 is SGHRS and CDR2 is YFSETQ. The CDR3 coding sequence is TGCGCCAGCAACCCCAATTTTTTGGGGACGTTTTTCACCTTC. It specifies CASNPNFLGTFFTF.

The rearrangement joins TRBV2 to TRBJ1-1; TRBD1 agrees at 8 bases. Germline CDR1 and CDR2: SNHLY and FYNNEI. This CDR3 has 12 residues. V was clipped by 8 bases and J by 6 bases; unmatched bases: 5. The CDR3 DNA follows: TGTGCCAGCGGACAGGGTTTTTCTGAAGCTTTCTTT. This translates into CASGQGFSEAFF.

To note about this clonotype: The CDR3 carries no conserved terminal phenylalanine or tryptophan, so it likely arises from a read error. The gene calls are TRBV27 and TRBJ2-4; 10 nucleotides agree with TRBD1. The germline V gene has CDR1 MNHEY and CDR2 SMNVEV (reference sequence). The CDR3 is 22 amino acids. V dropped 3 bases and J dropped 5; count of bases not matched to a gene: 25. The CDR3 here is CASSFRGTGAMAGVMGQNIQYI. The CDR3, as DNA: TGTGCCAGCAGTTTTCGCGGGACAGGGGCGATGGCGGGAGTTATGGGCCAAAACATTCAGTACATC.

This clonotype occurred many times. The genes are TRBV12-3 or TRBV12-4 and TRBJ1-2; possibly TRBD1 for D (6 bases). The ends were cut back, 3 bases at V and 0 bases at J, with 8 bases in the middle. The CDR3 totals 14 residues. Here the CDR3 DNA reads TGTGCCAGCAGTTTTGGACAGTCTAACTATGGCTACACCTTC. Translated: CASSFGQSNYGYTF.

J is TRBJ2-1 and V is TRBV7-2, with D hard to call. V was pared by 2 bases and J by 10 bases, with 12 bases between. CDR1 and CDR2 (germline): SGHTA, FQGNSA. CDR3 length equals 13 residues. The CDR3 protein is CASSLFDGREQFF. CDR3 DNA sequence: TGTGCCAGCAGCTTATTTGACGGACGAGAGCAGTTCTTC.

The chain couples TRBV7-8 to TRBJ1-3, with a possible D match to TRBD1 (5 bases). Germline CDR1 is SGHVS and CDR2 is FQNEAQ. Trimming shortened V by 7 bases and J by 0 bases, and 19 bases separated the two germline ends. CDR3 length: 17 residues. The CDR3 region has the DNA TGTGCCAGCAACCTTATGGGAGGGGTAGGCTCTGGAAACACCATATATTTT. This encodes CASNLMGGVGSGNTIYF. The variable domain in full, completed from reference TRBV7-8 and TRBJ1-3, reads GAGVSQSPRYKVAKRGQDVALRCDPISGHVSLFWYQQALGQGPEFLTYFQNEAQLDKSGLPSDRFFAERPEGSVSTLKIQRTQQEDSAVYLCASNLMGGVGSGNTIYFGEGSWLTVV.

This clonotype occurred many times. V is TRBV12-3 or TRBV12-4 and J is TRBJ2-2; 8 bases agree with TRBD2. The J segment lost 7 bases and the V segment lost 4 bases, leaving 5 bases of the junction unmatched. This CDR3 comprises 14 residues. CDR3 DNA sequence: TGTGCCAGCAGTTCCGGGAGGGGCTTCGGGGAGCTGTTTTTT. Translating it yields CASSSGRGFGELFF.

This clonotype showed up just a few times. The chain carries TRBV7-9 and TRBJ2-3; a possible D gene is TRBD2 (6 bases). In germline, CDR1 is SEHNR, CDR2 FQNEAQ (reference sequence). The length of the CDR3 is 16 residues. The V and J ends lost 7 bases and 0 bases respectively, with 17 bases between them. The CDR3, as DNA: TGTGCCAGCAACTCGCGGGATCCGCTTAGCACAGATACGCAGTATTTT. Translating gives CASNSRDPLSTDTQYF.

This clonotype showed up just a few times. The chain links TRBV6-5 to TRBJ2-3; 12 bases match TRBD2. CDR1 MNHEY and CDR2 SVGAGI come from the germline V gene. After removal of 0 bases from V and 0 bases from J, the junction contained 4 bases not matched to a gene. CDR3 size: 18 residues. In DNA form, the CDR3 reads TGTGCCAGCAGTTACTCCTGGACTAGCGGGACAAGCACAGATACGCAGTATTTT. Encoded protein: CASSYSWTSGTSTDTQYF.

This clonotype was seen repeatedly, ten times or more. The chain combines TRBV6-1 with TRBJ2-1; 8 positions match TRBD1. Germline CDR1 reads MNHNS; CDR2 reads SASEGT. The CDR3 consists of 14 residues. V shed 6 bases and J 2 bases; nucleotides not matched to a gene: 3. The CDR3 loop is CASRDRVTYNEQFF. DNA of the CDR3: TGTGCCAGCAGGGACAGGGTAACCTACAATGAGCAGTTCTTC.